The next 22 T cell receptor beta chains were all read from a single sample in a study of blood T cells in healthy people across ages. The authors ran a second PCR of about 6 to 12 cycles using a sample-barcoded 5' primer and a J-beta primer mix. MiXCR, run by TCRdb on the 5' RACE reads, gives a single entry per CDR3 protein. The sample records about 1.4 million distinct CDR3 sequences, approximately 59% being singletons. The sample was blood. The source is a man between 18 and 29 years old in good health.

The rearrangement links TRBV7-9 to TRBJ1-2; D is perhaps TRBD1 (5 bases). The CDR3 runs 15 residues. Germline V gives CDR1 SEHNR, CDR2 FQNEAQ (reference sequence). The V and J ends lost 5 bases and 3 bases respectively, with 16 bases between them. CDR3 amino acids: CASSAAVGGDYGYTF. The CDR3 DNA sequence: TGTGCCAGCAGCGCCGCGGTGGGGGGAGACTATGGCTACACCTTC.

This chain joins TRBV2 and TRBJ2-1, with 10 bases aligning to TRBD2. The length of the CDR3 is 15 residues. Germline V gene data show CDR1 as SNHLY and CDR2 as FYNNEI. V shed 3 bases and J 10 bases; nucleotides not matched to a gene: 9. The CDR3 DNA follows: TGTGCCAGCAGTGAGTCGCTAGCGGGAGTATGGGAGCAGTTCTTC. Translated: CASSESLAGVWEQFF.

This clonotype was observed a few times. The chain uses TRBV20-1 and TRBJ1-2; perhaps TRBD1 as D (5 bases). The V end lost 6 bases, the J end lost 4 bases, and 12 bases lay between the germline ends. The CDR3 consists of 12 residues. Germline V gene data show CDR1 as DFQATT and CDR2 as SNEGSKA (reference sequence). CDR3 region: CSAHAGLYGYTF. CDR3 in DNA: TGCAGTGCCCACGCAGGGCTCTATGGCTACACCTTC.

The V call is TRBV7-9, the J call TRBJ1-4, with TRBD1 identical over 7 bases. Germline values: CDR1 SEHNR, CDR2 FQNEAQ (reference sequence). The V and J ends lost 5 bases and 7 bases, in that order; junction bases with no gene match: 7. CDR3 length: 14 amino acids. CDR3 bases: TGTGCCAGCAGCCCGACAGGGTGGGGTGAAAAACTGTTTTTT. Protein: CASSPTGWGEKLFF.

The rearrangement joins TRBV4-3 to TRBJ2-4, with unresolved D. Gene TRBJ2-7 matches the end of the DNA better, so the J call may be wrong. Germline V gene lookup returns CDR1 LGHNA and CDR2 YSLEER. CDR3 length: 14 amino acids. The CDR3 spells CASSRVFQNYEQYF. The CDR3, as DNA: TGCGCCAGCAGCCGAGTGTTCCAAAACTACGAGCAGTACTTC.

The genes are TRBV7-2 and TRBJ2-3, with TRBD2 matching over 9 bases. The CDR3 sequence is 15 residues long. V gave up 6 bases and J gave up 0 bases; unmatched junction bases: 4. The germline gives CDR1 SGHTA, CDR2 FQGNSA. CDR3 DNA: TGTGCCAGCAGGCGCGGGGGGGCCAGCACAGATACGCAGTATTTT. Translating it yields CASRRGGASTDTQYF.

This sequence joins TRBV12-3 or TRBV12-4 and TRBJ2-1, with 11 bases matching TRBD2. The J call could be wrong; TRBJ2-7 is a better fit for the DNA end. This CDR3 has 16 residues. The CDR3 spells CASSPRLAGSYNEQYF. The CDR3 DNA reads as TGTGCCAGCAGCCCTCGACTAGCGGGGAGCTACAATGAGCAGTACTTC.

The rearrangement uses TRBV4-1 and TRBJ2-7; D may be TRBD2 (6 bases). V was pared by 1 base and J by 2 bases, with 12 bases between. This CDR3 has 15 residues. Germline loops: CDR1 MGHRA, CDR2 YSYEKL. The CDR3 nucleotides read TGCGCCAGCAGCCAAGGAGGTTCGGGAGCCTACGAGCAGTACTTC. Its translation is CASSQGGSGAYEQYF.

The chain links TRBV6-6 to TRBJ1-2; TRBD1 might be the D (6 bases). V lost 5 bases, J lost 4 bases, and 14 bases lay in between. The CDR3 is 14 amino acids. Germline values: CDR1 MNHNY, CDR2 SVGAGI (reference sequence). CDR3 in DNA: TGTGCCAGCAGTCAGGACAGACGAAGCTATGGCTACACCTTC. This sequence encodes CASSQDRRSYGYTF.

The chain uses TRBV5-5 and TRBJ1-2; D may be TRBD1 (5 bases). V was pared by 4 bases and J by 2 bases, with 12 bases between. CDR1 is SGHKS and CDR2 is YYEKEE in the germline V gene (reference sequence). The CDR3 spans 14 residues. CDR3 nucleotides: TGTGCCAGCAGCCCCTGGGGGGACAACTATGGCTACACCTTC. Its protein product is CASSPWGDNYGYTF.

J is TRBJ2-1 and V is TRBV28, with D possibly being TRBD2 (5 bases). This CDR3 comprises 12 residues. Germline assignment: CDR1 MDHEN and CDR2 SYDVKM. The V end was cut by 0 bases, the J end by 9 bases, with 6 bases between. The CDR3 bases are TGTGCCAGCAGTTTATGGGGGAGTGAGCAGTTCTTC. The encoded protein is CASSLWGSEQFF.

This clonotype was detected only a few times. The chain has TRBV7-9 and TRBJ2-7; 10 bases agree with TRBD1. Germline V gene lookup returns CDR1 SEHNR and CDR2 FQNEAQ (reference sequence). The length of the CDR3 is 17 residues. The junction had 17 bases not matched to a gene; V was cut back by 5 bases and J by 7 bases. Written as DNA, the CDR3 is TGTGCCAGCAGCATCACTAACTTAGACAGGGGGCGCGGGGAGCAGTACTTC. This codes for CASSITNLDRGRGEQYF.

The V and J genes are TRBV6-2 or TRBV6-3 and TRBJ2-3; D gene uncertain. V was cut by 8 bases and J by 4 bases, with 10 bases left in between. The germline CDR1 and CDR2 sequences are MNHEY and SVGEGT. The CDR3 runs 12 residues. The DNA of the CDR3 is TGTGCCAGCGGCTTATTTCCAGATACGCAGTATTTT. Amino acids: CASGLFPDTQYF.

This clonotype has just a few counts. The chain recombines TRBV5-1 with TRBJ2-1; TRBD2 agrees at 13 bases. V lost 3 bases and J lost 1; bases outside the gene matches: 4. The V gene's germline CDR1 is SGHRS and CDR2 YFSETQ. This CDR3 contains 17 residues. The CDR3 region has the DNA TGCGCCAGCAGCTGGGGACTAGCGGGGATTTCCTACAATGAGCAGTTCTTC. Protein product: CASSWGLAGISYNEQFF.

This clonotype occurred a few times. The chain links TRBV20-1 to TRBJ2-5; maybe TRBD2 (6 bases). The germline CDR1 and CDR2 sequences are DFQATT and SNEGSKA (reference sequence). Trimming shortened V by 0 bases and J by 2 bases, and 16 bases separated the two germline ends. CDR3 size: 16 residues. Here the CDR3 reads CSARDLASALQETQYF. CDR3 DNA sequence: TGCAGTGCTAGAGATCTGGCTAGCGCCCTTCAAGAGACCCAGTACTTC.

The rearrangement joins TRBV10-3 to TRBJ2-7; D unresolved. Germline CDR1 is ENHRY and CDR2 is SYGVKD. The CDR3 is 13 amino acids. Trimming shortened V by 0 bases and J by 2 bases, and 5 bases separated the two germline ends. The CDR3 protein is CAISESYTYEQYF. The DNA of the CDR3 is TGTGCCATCAGTGAGTCGTATACCTACGAGCAGTACTTC.

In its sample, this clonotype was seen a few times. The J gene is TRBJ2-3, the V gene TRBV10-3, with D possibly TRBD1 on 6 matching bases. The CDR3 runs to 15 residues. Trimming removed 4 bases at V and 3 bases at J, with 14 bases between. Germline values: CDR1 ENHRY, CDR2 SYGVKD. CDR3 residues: CAISAGTTLTDTQYF. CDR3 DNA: TGTGCCATCAGTGCTGGGACAACCCTAACAGATACGCAGTATTTT.

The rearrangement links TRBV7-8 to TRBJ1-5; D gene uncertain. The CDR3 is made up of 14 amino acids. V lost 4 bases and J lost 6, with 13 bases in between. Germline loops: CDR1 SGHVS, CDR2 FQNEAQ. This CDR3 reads CASSSDLTGQPQHF. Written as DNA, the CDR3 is TGTGCCAGCAGCTCGGATCTGACCGGTCAGCCCCAGCATTTT.

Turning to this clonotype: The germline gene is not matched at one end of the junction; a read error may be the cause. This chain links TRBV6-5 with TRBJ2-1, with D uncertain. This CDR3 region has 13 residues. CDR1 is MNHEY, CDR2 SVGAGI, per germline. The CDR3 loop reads CASSDSAGNEQFF. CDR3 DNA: TGTGCCAGCAGTGACTCGGCCGGTAATGAGCAGTTCTTC.

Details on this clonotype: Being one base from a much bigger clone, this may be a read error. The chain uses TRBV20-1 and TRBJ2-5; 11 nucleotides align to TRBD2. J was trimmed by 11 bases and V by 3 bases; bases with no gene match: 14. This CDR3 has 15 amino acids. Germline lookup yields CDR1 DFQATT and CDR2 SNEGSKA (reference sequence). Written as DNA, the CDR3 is TGCAGTGCTAGGCAACTAGCGGGAGTTCTCAATGAGCAGTACTTC. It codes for CSARQLAGVLNEQYF.

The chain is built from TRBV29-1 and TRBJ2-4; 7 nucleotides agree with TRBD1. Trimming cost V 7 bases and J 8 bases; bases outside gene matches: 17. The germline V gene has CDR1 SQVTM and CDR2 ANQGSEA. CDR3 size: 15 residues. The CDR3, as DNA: TGCAGCGGACGTCCCGGGACAGAAAAAGGGGACATTCAGTACTTC. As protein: CSGRPGTEKGDIQYF.

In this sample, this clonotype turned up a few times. DNA of the CDR3: TGTGCCAGCAGCTCAATCACAAACTATGGCTACACCTTC. The encoded protein is CASSSITNYGYTF. V usage is TRBV11-2 and J usage is TRBJ1-2; D ambiguous. V lost 4 bases and J 2 bases, leaving 8 bases between the germline ends. The germline V gene encodes CDR1 SGHAT and CDR2 FQNNGV. The CDR3 is 13 residues long.